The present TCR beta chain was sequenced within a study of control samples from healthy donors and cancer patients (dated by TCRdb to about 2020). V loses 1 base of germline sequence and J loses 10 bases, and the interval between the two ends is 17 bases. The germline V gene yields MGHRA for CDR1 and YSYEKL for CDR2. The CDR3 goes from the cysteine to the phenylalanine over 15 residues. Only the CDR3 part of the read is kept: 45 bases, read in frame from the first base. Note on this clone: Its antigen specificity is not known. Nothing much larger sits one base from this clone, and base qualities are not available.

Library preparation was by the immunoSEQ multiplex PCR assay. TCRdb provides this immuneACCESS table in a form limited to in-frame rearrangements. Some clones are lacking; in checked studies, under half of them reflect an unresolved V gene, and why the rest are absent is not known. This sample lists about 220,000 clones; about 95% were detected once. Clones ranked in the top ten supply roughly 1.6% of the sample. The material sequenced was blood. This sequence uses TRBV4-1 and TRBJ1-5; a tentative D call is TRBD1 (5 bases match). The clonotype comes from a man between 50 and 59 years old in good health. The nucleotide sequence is TGCGCCAGCAGCCAAGCACTCGGGCAGGGAGGCCCCCAGCATTTT. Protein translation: CASSQALGQGGPQHF.